This note documents a single T cell receptor beta chain sequence. This record belongs to a study of radiation and T cells in renal cell carcinoma. Trimming stripped 2 bases from V and 2 bases from J, with 4 bases between. The CDR3 has 13 residues. Germline V gene sequence: CDR1 LNHDA, CDR2 SQIVND (reference sequence). Clones were sequenced by immunoSEQ multiplex PCR, and TCRdb holds only the in-frame ones, with some missing. Among roughly 170,000 clones listed, about 87% were seen once. Time point reported: blood 4 weeks post-SBRT, at nephrectomy. The treatment: 15 Gy SBRT to primary tumor, nephrectomy 4 weeks later. Serial blood draws occurred at baseline and 2 and 4 weeks post-SBRT.

This sequence originates from a woman aged 50 to 60 with renal cell carcinoma. The chain has TRBV19 and TRBJ1-5; no reliable D call. This material consisted of blood, taken from a patient whose treatment included radiotherapy and nephrectomy. CDR3 residues: CASSIKGNQPQHF. The CDR3, as DNA: TGTGCCAGTAGTATAAAGGGCAATCAGCCCCAGCATTTT. The whole variable domain, remainder taken from reference TRBV19 and TRBJ1-5, is DGGITQSPKYLFRKEGQNVTLSCEQNLNHDAMYWYRQDPGQGLRLIYYSQIVNDFQKGDIAEGYSVSREKKESFPLTVTSAQKNPTAFYLCASSIKGNQPQHFGDGTRLSIL.